A single sample gave rise to the 8 T cell receptor beta chains below, sequenced in a study of beta chain features in type 1 diabetes. General study results and limits: Moderate yet significant TCRB CDR3 shortening was seen in Type 1 diabetes patients in all four CD4+ subsets.

Reverse transcription of all isolated RNA meant that expressed TCRB transcripts were sequenced. Method: immunoSEQ multiplex PCR; TCRdb's copy keeps in-frame clones and lacks some. The sample holds around 690,000 clones, approximately 13% seen once. These receptors have no known antigen. Specimen: naive CD4+ T cells from blood. These receptors all come from a man in his thirties or forties with type 1 diabetes.

This chain connects TRBV4-3 to TRBJ2-2, with D perhaps matching TRBD1 or TRBD2 (5 bases each). Looked up from germline, CDR1 is LGHNA and CDR2 is YSLEER. There are 15 residues in the CDR3. Trimming removed 0 bases at V and 6 bases at J, with 11 bases between. In nucleotides, the CDR3 is TGCGCCAGCAGCCAAGACGGGGCTGAGGCCGGGGAGCTGTTTTTT. This sequence encodes CASSQDGAEAGELFF.

The V call is TRBV7-2, the J call TRBJ2-1; 7 bases fit TRBD1. This CDR3 has 12 amino acids. V dropped 5 bases and J dropped 8; count of bases not matched to a gene: 3. CDR1 is SGHTA and CDR2 is FQGNSA in the germline V gene. This CDR3 is CASSDDRDEQFF. CDR3 coding DNA: TGTGCCAGCAGCGACGACAGGGATGAGCAGTTCTTC. The full variable domain, its missing parts supplied by reference TRBV7-2 and TRBJ2-1, is GAGVSQSPSNKVTEKGKDVELRCDPISGHTALYWYRQSLGQGLEFLIYFQGNSAPDKSGLPSDRFSAERTGGSVSTLTIQRTQQEDSAVYLCASSDDRDEQFFGPGTRLTVL.

The chain employs TRBV4-2 and TRBJ1-2; D is unresolved. Germline V lookup: CDR1 LGHNA, CDR2 YNFKEQ. The CDR3 length is 15 residues. The V gene lost 0 bases and the J gene lost 4 bases, with 12 bases spanning the gap. The CDR3 nucleotides read TGTGCCAGCAGCCAAGATTTGCTCAGAGGCTATGGCTACACCTTC. Translation: CASSQDLLRGYGYTF.

The V call is TRBV7-9, the J call TRBJ1-6; D perhaps matches TRBD1 (5 bases). Germline CDR1 and CDR2: SEHNR and FQNEAQ (reference sequence). Between the trimmed V and J ends, which lost 4 bases and 9 bases, there was a span of 10 bases. The CDR3 spans 13 residues. CDR3 sequence: CASSSSGGSPLHF. Here the CDR3 DNA reads TGTGCCAGCAGCTCATCTGGGGGTTCACCCCTCCACTTT. The whole variable domain, filled in from reference TRBV7-9 and TRBJ1-6, reads DTGVSQNPRHKITKRGQNVTFRCDPISEHNRLYWYRQTLGQGPEFLTYFQNEAQLEKSRLLSDRFSAERPKGSFSTLEIQRTEQGDSAMYLCASSSSGGSPLHFGNGTRLTVT.

This clone occurred a few times. The V gene is TRBV6-5, the J gene TRBJ1-5; no firm D call. This CDR3 region has 15 residues. Germline V CDR1 and CDR2: MNHEY, SVGAGI. Trimming took off 0 bases at V and 3 bases at J, with 9 bases between the two ends. The CDR3, as DNA: TGTGCCAGCAGTTACTCTCCAGGCTACAATCAGCCCCAGCATTTT. It is translated as CASSYSPGYNQPQHF.

There are a few counts of this clone. The V gene is TRBV7-2, the J gene TRBJ1-2; D may be TRBD1 (6 bases). V lost 6 bases and J 6 bases, leaving 20 bases between the germline ends. This CDR3 region has 15 residues. Germline values: CDR1 SGHTA, CDR2 FQGNSA. CDR3 nucleotides: TGTGCCAGCAGAACAGGGCCGGGGGTACAAGATGGCTACACCTTC. Its protein product is CASRTGPGVQDGYTF.

The gene calls are TRBV18 and TRBJ1-2; TRBD1 aligns across 7 bases. Trimming removed 2 bases from V and 0 bases from J; junction bases left unmatched: 3. Germline-derived CDR1 and CDR2 are KGHSH and LQKENI. The CDR3 sequence is 15 residues long. The CDR3: CASSPEGAPNYGYTF. CDR3 DNA sequence: TGTGCCAGCTCACCAGAGGGGGCGCCTAACTATGGCTACACCTTC.

The chain uses TRBV6-5 and TRBJ1-2; D perhaps matches TRBD1 (5 bases). Germline CDR1 reads MNHEY; CDR2 reads SVGAGI. Trimming took 1 base from V and 6 from J, leaving 15 bases between them. The CDR3 extends over 15 amino acids. DNA of the CDR3: TGTGCCAGCAGTTACTATCCGCGCCAGGGCGATGGCTACACCTTC. Protein product: CASSYYPRQGDGYTF.